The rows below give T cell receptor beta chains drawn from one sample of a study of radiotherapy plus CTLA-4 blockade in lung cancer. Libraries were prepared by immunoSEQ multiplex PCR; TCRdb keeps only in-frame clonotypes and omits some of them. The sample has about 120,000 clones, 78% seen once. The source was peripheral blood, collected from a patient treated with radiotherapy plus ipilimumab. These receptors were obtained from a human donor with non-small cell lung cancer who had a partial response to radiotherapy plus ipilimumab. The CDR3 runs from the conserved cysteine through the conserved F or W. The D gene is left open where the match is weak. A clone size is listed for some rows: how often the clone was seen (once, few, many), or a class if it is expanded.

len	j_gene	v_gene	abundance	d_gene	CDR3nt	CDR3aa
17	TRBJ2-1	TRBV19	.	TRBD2	TGTGCCAGTAGTAAACTAGCGGGAGGACTTTCGGGTAATGAGCAGTTCTTC	CASSKLAGGLSGNEQFF
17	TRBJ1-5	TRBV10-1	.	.	TGCGCCAGCAGTGACAGGGAGGACTATATGAGCAATCAGCCCCAGCATTTT	CASSDREDYMSNQPQHF
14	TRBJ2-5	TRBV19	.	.	TGTGCCAGTAGTCGAGGCTACATGCAAGAGACCCAGTACTTC	CASSRGYMQETQYF
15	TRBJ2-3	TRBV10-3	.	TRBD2	TGTGCCATCAGTGGTAGCGGGTCTAGCACAGATACGCAGTATTTT	CAISGSGSSTDTQYF
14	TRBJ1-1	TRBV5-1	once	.	TGCGCCAGCAGCGCGGGACCCCTGAACACTGAAGCTTTCTTT	CASSAGPLNTEAFF
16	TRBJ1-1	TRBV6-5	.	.	TGTGCCAGCAGTTACTCCGTCCAGGAGGGGAACACTGAAGCTTTCTTT	CASSYSVQEGNTEAFF
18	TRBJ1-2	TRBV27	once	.	TGTGCCAGCAGTTTAACGGGGAACTTGTCTGCCCTGAACTATGGCTACACCTTC	CASSLTGNLSALNYGYTF
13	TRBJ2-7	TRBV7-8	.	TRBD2	TGTGCCAGCAGCCGAGGGGGACTAGCGGGAGTGTACTTC	CASSRGGLAGVYF
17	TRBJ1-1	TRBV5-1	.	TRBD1	TGCGCCAGCAGCTTGGGATTTGGACAGGGGGCCGACACTGAAGCTTTCTTT	CASSLGFGQGADTEAFF
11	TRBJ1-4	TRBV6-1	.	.	TGTGCCAGCAGTCCGCGCGAAAAACTGTTTTTT	CASSPREKLFF
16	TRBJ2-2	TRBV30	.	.	TGTGCCTGGAGTAATCCCGGGAGTAGGAACACCGGGGAGCTGTTTTTT	CAWSNPGSRNTGELFF